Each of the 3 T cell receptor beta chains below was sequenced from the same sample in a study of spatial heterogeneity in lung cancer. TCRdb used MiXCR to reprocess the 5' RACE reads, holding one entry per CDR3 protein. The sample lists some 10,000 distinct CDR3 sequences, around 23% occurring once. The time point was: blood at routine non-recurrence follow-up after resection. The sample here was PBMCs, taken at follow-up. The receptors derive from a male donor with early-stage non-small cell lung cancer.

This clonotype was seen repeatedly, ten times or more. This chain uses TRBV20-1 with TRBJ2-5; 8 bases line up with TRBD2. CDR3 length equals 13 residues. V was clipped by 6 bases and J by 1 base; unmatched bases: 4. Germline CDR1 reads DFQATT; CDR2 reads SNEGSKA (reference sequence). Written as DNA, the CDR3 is TGCAGTGCCGCCGGGGGGGGCCAAGAGACCCAGTACTTC. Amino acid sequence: CSAAGGGQETQYF.

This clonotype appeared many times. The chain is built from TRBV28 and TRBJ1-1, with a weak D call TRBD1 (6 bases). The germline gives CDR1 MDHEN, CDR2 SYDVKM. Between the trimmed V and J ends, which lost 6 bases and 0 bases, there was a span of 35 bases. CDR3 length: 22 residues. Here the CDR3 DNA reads TGTGCCAGCAGCGTAATAAATGTGATGGCCCGCGGACAGAATTCTATGAACACTGAAGCTTTCTTT. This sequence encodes CASSVINVMARGQNSMNTEAFF. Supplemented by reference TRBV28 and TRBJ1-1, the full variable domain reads DVKVTQSSRYLVKRTGEKVFLECVQDMDHENMFWYRQDPGLGLRLIYFSYDVKMKEKGDIPEGYSVSREKKERFSLILESASTNQTSMYLCASSVINVMARGQNSMNTEAFFGQGTRLTVV.

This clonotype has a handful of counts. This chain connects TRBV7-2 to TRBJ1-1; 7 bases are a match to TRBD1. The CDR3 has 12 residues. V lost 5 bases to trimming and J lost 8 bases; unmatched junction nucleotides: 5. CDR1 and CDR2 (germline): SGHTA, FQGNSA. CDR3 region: CASSPRDSEAFF. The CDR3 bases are TGTGCCAGCAGCCCGAGGGACAGCGAAGCTTTCTTT.